A single sample gave rise to the 11 T cell receptor beta chains below, sequenced in a study of OX40 agonist ivuxolimab in advanced cancers. Sequencing was performed with immunoSEQ multiplex PCR; in TCRdb, only in-frame clones are kept and a portion is missing. The sample carries 50,000 to 70,000 clones, approximately 82% recorded once. Source: CD4+ or CD8+ T cells sorted from blood, taken in a trial of the OX40 agonist ivuxolimab. These receptors were collected from an adult with an advanced solid tumor such as melanoma, head and neck, liver or kidney cancer.

V gene TRBV27 combines with J gene TRBJ2-7, with 10 bases lining up with TRBD1. The ends lost 4 bases at V and 1 base at J; junction bases unmatched: 19. The CDR3 contains 20 residues. Germline values: CDR1 MNHEY, CDR2 SMNVEV (reference sequence). The CDR3 reads CASSSGRQGALSGLSYEQYF. The CDR3 DNA is TGTGCCAGCAGTTCAGGGAGACAGGGGGCGCTTTCGGGTCTTTCCTACGAGCAGTACTTC.

This clone ranks as medium-sized. V and J are TRBV19 and TRBJ1-4; D is ambiguous. V was clipped by 3 bases and J by 0 bases, with 5 bases between them. This CDR3 has 14 residues. Germline loops: CDR1 LNHDA, CDR2 SQIVND (reference sequence). CDR3 coding DNA: TGTGCCAGTAGTATCGCAGCAACTAATGAAAAACTGTTTTTT. Protein product: CASSIAATNEKLFF.

The chain has TRBV19 and TRBJ1-2, with D perhaps matching TRBD1 (5 bases). Germline CDR1 LNHDA, CDR2 SQIVND (reference sequence). There are 13 residues in the CDR3. Trimming left V 5 bases short and J 4 bases short, with 11 bases between. The CDR3 DNA reads as TGTGCCAGTAGTTCGACAGTCGGCTATGGCTACACCTTC. Translating gives CASSSTVGYGYTF.

V usage is TRBV7-2 and J usage is TRBJ1-2; the D is unclear. Germline values: CDR1 SGHTA, CDR2 FQGNSA. CDR3 length: 12 residues. Trimming shortened V by 5 bases and J by 8 bases, and 12 bases separated the two germline ends. The CDR3 sequence: CASSPSPVGYTF. The CDR3 region has the DNA TGTGCCAGCAGCCCTTCTCCGGTCGGCTACACCTTC.

The CDR3, as DNA: TGTGCCAGCAGCTTAGGGCTTATACGACTAAACTATGGCTACACCTTC. Amino acids: CASSLGLIRLNYGYTF. V usage is TRBV7-9 and J usage is TRBJ1-2; D gene ambiguous. Per the germline V gene, CDR1 is SEHNR and CDR2 is FQNEAQ (reference sequence). The CDR3 spans 16 residues. Trimming stripped 1 base from V and 2 bases from J, with 14 bases between.

The chain has TRBV6-5 and TRBJ1-1, with D possibly TRBD1 on 5 matching bases. The V end lost 5 bases, the J end lost 6 bases, and 16 bases lay between the germline ends. The germline V gene encodes CDR1 MNHEY and CDR2 SVGAGI. This CDR3 region has 14 residues. CDR3 sequence reads: CASSLQGPPAEAFF. Here the CDR3 DNA reads TGTGCCAGCAGTCTCCAGGGTCCGCCGGCTGAAGCTTTCTTT.

The V and J genes are TRBV5-1 and TRBJ1-1; D gene ambiguous. The CDR3 runs 13 residues. V was cut by 4 bases and J by 7 bases, with 14 bases left in between. The germline V gene encodes CDR1 SGHRS and CDR2 YFSETQ. CDR3 nucleotides: TGCGCCAGCAGCGTAAGCCAGCGGGGTGAAGCTTTCTTT. The encoded protein is CASSVSQRGEAFF. The full variable domain, completed using reference TRBV5-1 and TRBJ1-1, is KAGVTQTPRYLIKTRGQQVTLSCSPISGHRSVSWYQQTPGQGLQFLFEYFSETQRNKGNFPGRFSGRQFSNSRSEMNVSTLELGDSALYLCASSVSQRGEAFFGQGTRLTVV.

The V gene is TRBV7-9, the J gene TRBJ1-2; D unclear. This CDR3 comprises 14 residues. Trimming took off 1 base at V and 7 bases at J, with 13 bases between the two ends. Germline CDR1 and CDR2: SEHNR and FQNEAQ (reference sequence). This chain's CDR3 is CASSLESGPGGYTF. CDR3 sequence (DNA): TGTGCCAGCAGCTTAGAGTCGGGCCCGGGTGGCTACACCTTC.

The J gene is TRBJ1-6, the V gene TRBV5-6; a possible D gene is TRBD1 (6 bases). CDR1 is SGHDT, CDR2 YYEEEE, per germline. The CDR3 has 13 amino acids. Trimming took 4 bases from V and 7 from J, leaving 9 bases between them. The CDR3 DNA reads as TGTGCCAGCAGCGAAACAGGGAATTCACCCCTCCACTTT. It translates to CASSETGNSPLHF.

The chain has TRBV30 and TRBJ1-4; perhaps TRBD1 as D (5 bases). The germline V and J ends were trimmed by 3 bases and 6 bases, with 17 bases remaining between them. CDR1 and CDR2 (germline): GTSNPN, SVGIG (reference sequence). The CDR3 is 15 amino acids. CDR3 sequence reads: CAWRLGGRLDEKLFF. CDR3 coding DNA: TGTGCCTGGAGGCTCGGGGGACGGCTGGATGAAAAACTGTTTTTT.

V and J are TRBV30 and TRBJ1-6, with a weak D call TRBD1 (6 bases). Per the germline V gene, CDR1 is GTSNPN and CDR2 is SVGIG (reference sequence). The germline V and J ends were trimmed by 0 bases and 10 bases, with 19 bases remaining between them. This CDR3 is 16 amino acids long. CDR3 amino acids: CAWSVTGWGASSPLHF. CDR3 DNA sequence: TGTGCCTGGAGTGTGACGGGTTGGGGGGCTAGCTCACCCCTCCACTTT.